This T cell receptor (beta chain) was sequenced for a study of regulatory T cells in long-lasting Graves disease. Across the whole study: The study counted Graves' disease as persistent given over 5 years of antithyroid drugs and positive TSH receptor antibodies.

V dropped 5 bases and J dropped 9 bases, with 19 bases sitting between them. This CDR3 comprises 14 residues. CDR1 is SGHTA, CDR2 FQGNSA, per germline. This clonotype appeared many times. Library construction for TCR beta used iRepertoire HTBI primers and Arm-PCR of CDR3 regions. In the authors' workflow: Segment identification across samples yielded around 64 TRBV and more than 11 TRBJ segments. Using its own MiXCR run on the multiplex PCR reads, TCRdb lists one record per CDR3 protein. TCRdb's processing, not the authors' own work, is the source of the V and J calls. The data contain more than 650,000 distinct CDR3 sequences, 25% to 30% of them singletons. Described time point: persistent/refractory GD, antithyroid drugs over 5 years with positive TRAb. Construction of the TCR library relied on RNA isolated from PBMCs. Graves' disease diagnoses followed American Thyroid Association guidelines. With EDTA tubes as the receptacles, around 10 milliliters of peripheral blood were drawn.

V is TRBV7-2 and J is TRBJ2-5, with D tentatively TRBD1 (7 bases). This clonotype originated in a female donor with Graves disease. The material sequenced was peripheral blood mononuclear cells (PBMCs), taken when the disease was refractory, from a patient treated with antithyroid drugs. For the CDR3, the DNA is TGTGCCAGCAGCCCAGGGACTGTTCAGGGGGCCCAGTACTTC. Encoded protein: CASSPGTVQGAQYF.